What follows describes a single T cell receptor beta chain. Its antigen is currently unknown. This sample stems from a study of metastatic and nonmetastatic thyroid tumors. At the level of the study: Repertoire data that came from the blood and tumor or nodule tissue of malignant and benign thyroid patients were compared.

Germline-derived CDR1 and CDR2 are SGHDT and YYEEEE. CDR3 length equals 15 residues. Trimming at V came to 6 bases and at J to 4 bases, leaving 11 bases not matched to a gene. General observations from the study: Compared with benign nodules, malignant thyroid tumors were reported to have significantly higher TCR beta diversity in both blood and tumor.

TCRdb re-called the PCR reads through MiXCR. Of 15,000 or so clones in the sample, around 25% are singletons; the top ten hold around 12%. Not a single patient had been given any form of treatment at any point before undergoing thyroid surgery. The clonotype comes from a female donor with papillary thyroid cancer or a benign thyroid nodule (not recorded which). Some clones in this sample may be carry-over from other donors' samples. V is TRBV5-6 and J is TRBJ1-2; 8 positions match TRBD1. The specimen sequenced was tumor tissue. The CDR3 nucleotides are TGTGCCAGCACCCTTCAGGGGGCTTCTTCCTATGGCTACACCTTC. It translates to CASTLQGASSYGYTF.